This TCR beta chain was profiled in a study of blood T cell repertoires in COVID-19. Study background: Researchers got acute and convalescent COVID-19 samples from the United States, Italy and Spain.

Clones were read by immunoSEQ multiplex PCR, and TCRdb kept only the in-frame ones, dropping some. Of about 160,000 clones in the sample, more than 80% are singletons; the top ten hold 2%. There are 16 residues in the CDR3. Germline loops: CDR1 LGHDT, CDR2 YNNKEL (reference sequence). The V segment lost 2 bases and the J segment 5 bases; nucleotides outside the gene matches: 8. The TCR originated in a woman aged 60-75 years with COVID-19, enrolled during active disease. Sequencing was done on a sample of peripheral blood. The chain recombines TRBV3-1 (or the pseudogene TRBV3-2) with TRBJ2-3, with 9 bases aligning to TRBD2. As DNA, the CDR3 is TGTGCCAGCAGCCAATCCCCGGGACTAGCAAGAGATACGCAGTATTTT. This translates into CASSQSPGLARDTQYF.